This entry concerns a single T cell receptor beta chain. The source of the sample is a study of control samples from healthy donors and cancer patients. Profiling relied on immunoSEQ multiplex PCR, and the TCRdb table lists in-frame clones only, not all of them. The table lists 130,000 or so clones, nearly 90% of them singletons. Germline CDR1 reads MNHNS; CDR2 reads SASEGT. Trimming removed 2 bases from V and 6 bases from J, with 10 bases in between. There are 13 residues in the CDR3. Sequences were obtained from blood. The TCR originated in a man aged 50-60 years in good health. V and J are TRBV6-1 and TRBJ1-1; no definite D call. CDR3 protein: CASSESPRAEAFF. The CDR3 nucleotides read TGTGCCAGCAGTGAATCTCCGAGGGCTGAAGCTTTCTTT.